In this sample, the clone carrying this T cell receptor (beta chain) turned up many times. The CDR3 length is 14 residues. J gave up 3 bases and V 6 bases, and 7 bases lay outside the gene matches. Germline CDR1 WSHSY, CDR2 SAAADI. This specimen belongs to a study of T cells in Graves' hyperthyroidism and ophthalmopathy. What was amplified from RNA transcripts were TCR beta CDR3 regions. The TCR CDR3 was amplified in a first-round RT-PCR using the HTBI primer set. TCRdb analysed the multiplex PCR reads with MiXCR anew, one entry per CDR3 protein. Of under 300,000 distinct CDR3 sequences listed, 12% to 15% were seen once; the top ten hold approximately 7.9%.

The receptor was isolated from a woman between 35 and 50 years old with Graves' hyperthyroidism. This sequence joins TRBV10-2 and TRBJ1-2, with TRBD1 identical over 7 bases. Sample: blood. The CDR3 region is CASRKGQIDYGYTF. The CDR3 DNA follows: TGCGCCAGCAGAAAGGGACAGATAGACTATGGCTACACCTTC.